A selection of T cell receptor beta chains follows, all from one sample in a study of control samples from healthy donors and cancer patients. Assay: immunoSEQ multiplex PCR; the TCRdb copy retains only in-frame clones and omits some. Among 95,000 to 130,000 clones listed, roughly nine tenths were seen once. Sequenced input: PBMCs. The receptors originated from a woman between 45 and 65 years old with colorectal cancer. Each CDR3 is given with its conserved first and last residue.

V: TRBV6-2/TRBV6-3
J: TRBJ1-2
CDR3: CASTPDREGNGYTF

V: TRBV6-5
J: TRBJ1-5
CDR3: CASRITNNQPQHF

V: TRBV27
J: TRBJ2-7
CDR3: CASTPTGVDEQYF

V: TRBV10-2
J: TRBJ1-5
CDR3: CASSEIRANQPQHF

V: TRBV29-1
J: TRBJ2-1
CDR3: CSAMTGIYEQFF

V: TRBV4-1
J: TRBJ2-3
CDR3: CASSQDIMGELADTQYF

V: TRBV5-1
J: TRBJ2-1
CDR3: CASSWVTSDIDEQFF

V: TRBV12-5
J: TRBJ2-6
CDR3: CASGFYPGANVLTF

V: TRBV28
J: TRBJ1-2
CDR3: CASSLDSYGYTF

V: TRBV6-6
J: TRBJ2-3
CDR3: CASSPGADTQYF

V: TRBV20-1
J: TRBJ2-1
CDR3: CSARITGLQFF

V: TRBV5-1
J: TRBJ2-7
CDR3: CASSLEDDGYEQYF

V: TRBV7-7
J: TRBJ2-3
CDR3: CASSLGLRDADTQYF

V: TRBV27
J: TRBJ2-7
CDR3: CASSPTGVFHEQYF

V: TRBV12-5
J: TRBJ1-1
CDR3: CASGFADKGDTEAFF

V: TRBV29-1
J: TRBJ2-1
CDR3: CSVLGTSGLNPYNEQFF

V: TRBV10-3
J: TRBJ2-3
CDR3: CAISARPGERADTQYF

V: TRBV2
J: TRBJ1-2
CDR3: CASRPTQGQGVGWNYGYTF

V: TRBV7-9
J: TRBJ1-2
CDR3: CASSTLGYGYTF

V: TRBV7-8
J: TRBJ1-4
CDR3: CASSENRGPNEKLFF

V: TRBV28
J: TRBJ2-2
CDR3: CASSSQPTTGELFF

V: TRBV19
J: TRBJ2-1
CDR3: CASSKTTSGKNNEQFF

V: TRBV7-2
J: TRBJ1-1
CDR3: CASTFRVPNTEAFF

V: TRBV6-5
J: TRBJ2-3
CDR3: CASSLGQGLTDTQYF